Listed below are T cell receptor beta chains from one sample, sequenced in a study of vaccination effects on CD4 cells after COVID-19. Antigens for these TCRs are unknown. Only in-frame clones appear in the TCRdb table, and some are missing; sequencing was by immunoSEQ multiplex PCR. The table records about 22,000 clones, 72% of them present only once. The material was CD4+ T cells from PBMCs cultured with HCoV-NL63 spike peptides, obtained after COVID-19 vaccination. All receptors derive from a human donor who received a COVID-19 vaccine. CDR3s include the opening cysteine and the closing phenylalanine or tryptophan. The order of the fields is D gene, J gene, clone size, V gene, CDR3 DNA, CDR3 protein. The D gene is left open where the match is weak. A clone size is listed for some rows: how often the clone was seen (once, few, many), or a class if it is expanded.

D gene: TRBD1; J gene: TRBJ1-5; clone size: -; V gene: TRBV19; CDR3 DNA: TGTGCCAGTAGTAGGGGAGGGGGCGCGAATCAGCCCCAGCATTTT; CDR3 protein: CASSRGGGANQPQHF
D gene: -; J gene: TRBJ2-3; clone size: few; V gene: TRBV5-1; CDR3 DNA: TGCGCCAGCAGCCCAGAAGGGGGGAAGTCGGATACGCAGTATTTT; CDR3 protein: CASSPEGGKSDTQYF
D gene: -; J gene: TRBJ2-1; clone size: -; V gene: TRBV11-3; CDR3 DNA: TGTGCCAGCAGCTTGGAACAGGGAGACTACAATGAGCAGTTCTTC; CDR3 protein: CASSLEQGDYNEQFF
D gene: -; J gene: TRBJ2-4; clone size: -; V gene: TRBV6-5; CDR3 DNA: TGTGCCAGCAGTTATTACGGGGGAGCCAAAAACATTCAGTACTTC; CDR3 protein: CASSYYGGAKNIQYF
D gene: TRBD1; J gene: TRBJ2-3; clone size: -; V gene: TRBV5-4; CDR3 DNA: TGTGCCAGCAGCTTGAGGACAGGGGACACAGATACGCAGTATTTT; CDR3 protein: CASSLRTGDTDTQYF
D gene: TRBD2; J gene: TRBJ2-1; clone size: -; V gene: TRBV11-2; CDR3 DNA: TGTGCCAGCATCATATCTAGCGGGGGGGTCAATGAGCAGTTCTTC; CDR3 protein: CASIISSGGVNEQFF
D gene: -; J gene: TRBJ1-3; clone size: -; V gene: TRBV6-5; CDR3 DNA: TGTGCCAGCAGCCGGGGGCCTTCTGGAAACACCATATATTTT; CDR3 protein: CASSRGPSGNTIYF
D gene: TRBD1; J gene: TRBJ1-4; clone size: -; V gene: TRBV25-1; CDR3 DNA: TGTGCCAGCAGTGTCGGCGGGACAGGGAGCGAAAAACTGTTTTTT; CDR3 protein: CASSVGGTGSEKLFF
D gene: TRBD1; J gene: TRBJ2-7; clone size: -; V gene: TRBV6-5; CDR3 DNA: TGTGCCAGCAGCCCGACAGGGGGCTCTTCCGAGCAGTACTTC; CDR3 protein: CASSPTGGSSEQYF
D gene: TRBD2; J gene: TRBJ2-7; clone size: -; V gene: TRBV7-2; CDR3 DNA: TGTGCCAGCAGGAGACTAGCGGGGGGTCTTGGCGAGCAGTACTTC; CDR3 protein: CASRRLAGGLGEQYF
D gene: -; J gene: TRBJ1-2; clone size: -; V gene: TRBV5-1; CDR3 DNA: TGCGCCAGCAGACCCGGGACACAAGCTAACTATGGCTACACCTTC; CDR3 protein: CASRPGTQANYGYTF